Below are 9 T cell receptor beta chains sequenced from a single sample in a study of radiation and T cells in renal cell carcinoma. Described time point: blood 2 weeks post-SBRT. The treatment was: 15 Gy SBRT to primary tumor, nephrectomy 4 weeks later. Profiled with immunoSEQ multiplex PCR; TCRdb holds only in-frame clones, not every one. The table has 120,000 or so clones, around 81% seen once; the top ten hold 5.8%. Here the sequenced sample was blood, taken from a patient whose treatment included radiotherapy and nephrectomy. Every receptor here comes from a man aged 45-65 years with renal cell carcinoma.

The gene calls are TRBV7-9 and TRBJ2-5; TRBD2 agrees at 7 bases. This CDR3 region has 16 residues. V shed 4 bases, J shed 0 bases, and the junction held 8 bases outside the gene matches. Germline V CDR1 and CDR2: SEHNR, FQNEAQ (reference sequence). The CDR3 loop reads CASSSPILANQETQYF. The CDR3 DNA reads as TGTGCCAGCAGCTCGCCCATACTAGCGAACCAAGAGACCCAGTACTTC.

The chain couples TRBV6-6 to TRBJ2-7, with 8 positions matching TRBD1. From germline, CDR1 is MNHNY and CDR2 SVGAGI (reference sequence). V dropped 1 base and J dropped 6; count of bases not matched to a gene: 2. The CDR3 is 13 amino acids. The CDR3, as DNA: TGTGCCAGCAGTTACTTAACAGGGGGCGAGCAGTACTTC. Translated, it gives CASSYLTGGEQYF.

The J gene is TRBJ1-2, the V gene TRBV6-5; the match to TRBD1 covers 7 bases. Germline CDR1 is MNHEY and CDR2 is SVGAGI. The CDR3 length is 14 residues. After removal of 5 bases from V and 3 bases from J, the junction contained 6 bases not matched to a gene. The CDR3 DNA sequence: TGTGCCAGCAGTATAACCGGGACAGACTATGGCTACACCTTC. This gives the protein CASSITGTDYGYTF.

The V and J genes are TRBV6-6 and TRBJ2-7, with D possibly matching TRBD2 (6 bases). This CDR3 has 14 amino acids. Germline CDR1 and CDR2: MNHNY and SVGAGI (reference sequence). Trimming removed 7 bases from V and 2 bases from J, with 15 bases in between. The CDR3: CASIRRGSTYEQYF. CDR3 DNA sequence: TGTGCCAGCATCCGCCGGGGGAGTACCTACGAGCAGTACTTC.

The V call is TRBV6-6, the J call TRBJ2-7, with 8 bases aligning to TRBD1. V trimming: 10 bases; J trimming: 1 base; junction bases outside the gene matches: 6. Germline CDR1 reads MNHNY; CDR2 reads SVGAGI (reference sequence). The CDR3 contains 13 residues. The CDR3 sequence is CAIRDRSSYEQYF. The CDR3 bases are TGTGCCATCAGGGACAGGTCATCCTACGAGCAGTACTTC.

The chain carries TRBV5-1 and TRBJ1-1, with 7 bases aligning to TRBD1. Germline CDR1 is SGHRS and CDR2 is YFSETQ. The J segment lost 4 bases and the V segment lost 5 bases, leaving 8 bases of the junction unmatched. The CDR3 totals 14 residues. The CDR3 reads CASRPTGDGTEAFF. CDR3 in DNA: TGCGCCAGCAGACCTACAGGGGATGGCACTGAAGCTTTCTTT.

CDR3 sequence (DNA): TGTGCCAGCAGTGACTCGACCCCACGGAGCTCCTATAATTCACCCCTCCACTTT. Protein product: CASSDSTPRSSYNSPLHF. The chain couples TRBV6-4 to TRBJ1-6; D ambiguous. The CDR3 covers 18 residues. CDR1 is MRHNA and CDR2 is SNTAGT in the germline V gene. V was trimmed by 0 bases and J by 0 bases, leaving 12 bases between them.

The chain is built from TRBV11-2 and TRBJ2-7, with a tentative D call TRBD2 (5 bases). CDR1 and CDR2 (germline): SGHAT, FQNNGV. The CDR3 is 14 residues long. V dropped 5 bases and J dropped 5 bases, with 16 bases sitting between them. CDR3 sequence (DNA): TGTGCCAGCAGCCGTCAAACGGAGGCCCACGAGCAGTACTTC. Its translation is CASSRQTEAHEQYF.

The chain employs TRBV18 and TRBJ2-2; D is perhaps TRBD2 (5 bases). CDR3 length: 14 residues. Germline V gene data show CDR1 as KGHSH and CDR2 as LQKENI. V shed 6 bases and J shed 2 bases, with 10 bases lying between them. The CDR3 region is CASSAGENTGELFF. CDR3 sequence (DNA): TGTGCCAGCTCTGCCGGGGAAAACACCGGGGAGCTGTTTTTT.